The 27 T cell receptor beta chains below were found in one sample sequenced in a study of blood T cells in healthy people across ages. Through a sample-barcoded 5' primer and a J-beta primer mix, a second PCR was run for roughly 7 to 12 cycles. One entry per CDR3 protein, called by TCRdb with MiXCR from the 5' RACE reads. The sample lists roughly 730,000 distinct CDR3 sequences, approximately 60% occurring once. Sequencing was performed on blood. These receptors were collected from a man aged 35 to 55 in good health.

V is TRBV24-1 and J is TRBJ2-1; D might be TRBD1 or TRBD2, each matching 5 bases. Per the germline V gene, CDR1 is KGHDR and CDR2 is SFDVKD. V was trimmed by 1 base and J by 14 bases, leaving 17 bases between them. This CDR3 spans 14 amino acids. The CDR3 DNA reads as TGTGCCACCAGTGATTTTTCTTTCGGGCTGGGGGAGTTCTTC. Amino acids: CATSDFSFGLGEFF.

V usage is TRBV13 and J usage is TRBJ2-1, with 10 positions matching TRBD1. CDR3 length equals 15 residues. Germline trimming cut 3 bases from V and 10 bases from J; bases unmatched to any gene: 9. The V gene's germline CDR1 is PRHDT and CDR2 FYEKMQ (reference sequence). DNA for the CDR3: TGTGCCAGCAGCTTTCGGACAGGGGGTGTTAGAGAGCAGTTCTTC. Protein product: CASSFRTGGVREQFF.

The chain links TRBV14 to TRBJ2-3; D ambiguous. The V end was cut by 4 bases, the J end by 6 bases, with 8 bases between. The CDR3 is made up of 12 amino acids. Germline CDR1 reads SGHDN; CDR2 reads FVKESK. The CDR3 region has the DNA TGTGCCAGCAGCCGGTTAACGGATACGCAGTATTTT. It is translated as CASSRLTDTQYF.

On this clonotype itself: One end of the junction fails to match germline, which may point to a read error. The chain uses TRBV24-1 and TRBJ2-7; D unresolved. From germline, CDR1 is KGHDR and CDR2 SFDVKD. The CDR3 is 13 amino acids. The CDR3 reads CVTSAADSYEQYF. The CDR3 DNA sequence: TGTGTCACCAGTGCGGCAGACTCCTACGAGCAGTACTTC.

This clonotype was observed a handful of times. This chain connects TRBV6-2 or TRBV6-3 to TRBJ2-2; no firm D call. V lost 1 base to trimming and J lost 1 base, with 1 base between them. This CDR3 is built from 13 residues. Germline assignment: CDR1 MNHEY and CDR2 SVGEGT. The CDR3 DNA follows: TGTGCCAGCAGTTACTTGAACACCGGGGAGCTGTTTTTT. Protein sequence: CASSYLNTGELFF.

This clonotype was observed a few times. CDR3 residues: CASSLSGISTETQYF. The CDR3 DNA reads TGTGCCAGCAGCCTCAGCGGGATTTCCACAGAGACCCAGTACTTC. The rearrangement joins TRBV9 to TRBJ2-5, with 7 bases matching TRBD2. With 4 bases clipped from V and 4 bases from J, the junction kept 10 bases outside the gene matches. Germline V lookup: CDR1 SGDLS, CDR2 YYNGEE. CDR3 size: 15 residues.

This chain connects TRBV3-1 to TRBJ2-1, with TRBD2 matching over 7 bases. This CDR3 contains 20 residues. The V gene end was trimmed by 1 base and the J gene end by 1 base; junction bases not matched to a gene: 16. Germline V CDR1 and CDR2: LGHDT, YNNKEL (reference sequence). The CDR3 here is CASSQVQYREGGRSYNEQFF. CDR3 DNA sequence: TGTGCCAGCAGCCAAGTACAGTATAGGGAGGGTGGCAGGTCCTACAATGAGCAGTTCTTC.

The CDR3: CSVGGLGYGYTF. As DNA, the CDR3 is TGCAGCGTTGGGGGTCTAGGCTATGGCTACACCTTC. The V call is TRBV29-1, the J call TRBJ1-2; D not certain. The CDR3 runs to 12 residues. The V end was cut by 4 bases, the J end by 4 bases, with 10 bases between. CDR1 is SQVTM, CDR2 ANQGSEA, per germline.

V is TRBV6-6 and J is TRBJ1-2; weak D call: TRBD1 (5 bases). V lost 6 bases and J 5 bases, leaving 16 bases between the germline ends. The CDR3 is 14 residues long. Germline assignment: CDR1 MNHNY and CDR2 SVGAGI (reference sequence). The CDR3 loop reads CASRGDGGAYGYTF. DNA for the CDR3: TGTGCCAGCAGGGGGGACGGGGGAGCATATGGCTACACCTTC.

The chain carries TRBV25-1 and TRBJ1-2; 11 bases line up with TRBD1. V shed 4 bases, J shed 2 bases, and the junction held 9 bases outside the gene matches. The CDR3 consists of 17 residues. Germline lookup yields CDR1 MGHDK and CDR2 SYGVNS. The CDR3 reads CASSGWGTGGKNYGYTF. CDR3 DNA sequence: TGTGCCAGCAGTGGATGGGGGACAGGGGGGAAAAACTATGGCTACACCTTC.

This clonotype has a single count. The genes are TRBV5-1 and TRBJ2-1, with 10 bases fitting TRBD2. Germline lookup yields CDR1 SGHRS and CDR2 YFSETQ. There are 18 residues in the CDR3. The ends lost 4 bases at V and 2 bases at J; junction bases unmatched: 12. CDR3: CASSERTSGHYTYNEQFF. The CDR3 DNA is TGCGCCAGCAGCGAAAGGACTAGCGGTCACTACACCTACAATGAGCAGTTCTTC.

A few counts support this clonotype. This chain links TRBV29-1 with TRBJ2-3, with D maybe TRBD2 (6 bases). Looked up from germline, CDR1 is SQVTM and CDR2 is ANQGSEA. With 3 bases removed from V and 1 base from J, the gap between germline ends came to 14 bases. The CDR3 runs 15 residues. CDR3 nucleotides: TGCAGCGTTGACCGGGGAGGTACGGGCACAGATACGCAGTATTTT. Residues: CSVDRGGTGTDTQYF.

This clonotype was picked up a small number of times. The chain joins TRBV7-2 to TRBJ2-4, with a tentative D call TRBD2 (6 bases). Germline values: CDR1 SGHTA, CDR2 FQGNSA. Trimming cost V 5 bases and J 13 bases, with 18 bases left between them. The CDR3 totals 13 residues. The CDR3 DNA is TGTGCCAGCAGCCTCGGGGTAGCGGCTGAGCAGTACTTC. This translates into CASSLGVAAEQYF. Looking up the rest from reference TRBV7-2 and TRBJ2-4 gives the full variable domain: GAGVSQSPSNKVTEKGKDVELRCDPISGHTALYWYRQSLGQGLEFLIYFQGNSAPDKSGLPSDRFSAERTGGSVSTLTIQRTQQEDSAVYLCASSLGVAAEQYFGAGTRLSVL.

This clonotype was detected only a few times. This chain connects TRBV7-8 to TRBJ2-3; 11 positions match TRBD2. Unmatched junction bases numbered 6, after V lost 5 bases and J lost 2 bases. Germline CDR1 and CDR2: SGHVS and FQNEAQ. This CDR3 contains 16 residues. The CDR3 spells CASSPRLAGTTDTQYF. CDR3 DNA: TGTGCCAGCAGCCCTCGACTAGCGGGGACCACAGATACGCAGTATTTT. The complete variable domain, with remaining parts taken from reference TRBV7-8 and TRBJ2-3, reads GAGVSQSPRYKVAKRGQDVALRCDPISGHVSLFWYQQALGQGPEFLTYFQNEAQLDKSGLPSDRFFAERPEGSVSTLKIQRTQQEDSAVYLCASSPRLAGTTDTQYFGPGTRLTVL.

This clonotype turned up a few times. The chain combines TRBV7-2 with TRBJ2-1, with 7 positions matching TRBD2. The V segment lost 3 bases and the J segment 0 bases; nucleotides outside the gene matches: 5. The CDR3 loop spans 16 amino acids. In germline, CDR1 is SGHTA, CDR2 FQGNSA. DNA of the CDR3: TGTGCCAGCAGCTTGGCTAGCGGACGCTCCTACAATGAGCAGTTCTTC. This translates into CASSLASGRSYNEQFF.

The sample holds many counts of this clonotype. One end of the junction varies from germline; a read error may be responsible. The CDR3 spells CASSLGQGQETQYF. The DNA of the CDR3 is TGTGCCAGCAGCTTAGGGCAGGGCCAAGAGACCCAGTACTTC. This sequence joins TRBV5-1 and TRBJ2-5, with a possible D match to TRBD1 (5 bases). The CDR3 contains 14 residues. Germline lookup yields CDR1 SGHRS and CDR2 YFSETQ.

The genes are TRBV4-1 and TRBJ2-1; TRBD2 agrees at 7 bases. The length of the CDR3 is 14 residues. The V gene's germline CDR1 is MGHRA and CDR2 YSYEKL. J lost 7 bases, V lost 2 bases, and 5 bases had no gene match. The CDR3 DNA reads TGCGCCAGCAGCCAAATCGGGCGGGAGAATGAGCAGTTCTTC. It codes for CASSQIGRENEQFF.

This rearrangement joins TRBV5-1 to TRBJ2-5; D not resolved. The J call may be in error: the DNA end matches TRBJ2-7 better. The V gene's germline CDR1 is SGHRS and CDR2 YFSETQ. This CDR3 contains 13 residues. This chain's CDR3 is CASSLLGHYEQYF. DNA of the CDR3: TGCGCCAGCAGCTTGTTAGGGCACTACGAGCAGTACTTC.

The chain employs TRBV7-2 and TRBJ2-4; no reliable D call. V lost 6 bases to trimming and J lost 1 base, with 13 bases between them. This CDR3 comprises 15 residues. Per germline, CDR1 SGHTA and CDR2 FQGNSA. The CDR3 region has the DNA TGTGCCAGCAGTCCTGAGCCTTCGGCCAAAAACATTCAGTACTTC. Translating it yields CASSPEPSAKNIQYF.

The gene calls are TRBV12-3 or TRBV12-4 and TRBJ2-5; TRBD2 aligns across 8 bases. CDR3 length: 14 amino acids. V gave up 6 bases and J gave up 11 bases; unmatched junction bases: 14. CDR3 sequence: CASSLGLGLREQYF. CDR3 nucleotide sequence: TGTGCCAGCAGCCTGGGACTAGGATTGAGGGAGCAGTACTTC.

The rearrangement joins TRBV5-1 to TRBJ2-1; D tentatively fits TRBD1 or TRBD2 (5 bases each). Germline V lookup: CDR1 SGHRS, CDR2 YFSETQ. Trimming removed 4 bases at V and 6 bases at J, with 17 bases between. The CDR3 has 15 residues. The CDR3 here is CASSLRDGGLNEQFF. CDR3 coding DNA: TGCGCCAGCAGCCTCCGGGACGGAGGCCTCAATGAGCAGTTCTTC.

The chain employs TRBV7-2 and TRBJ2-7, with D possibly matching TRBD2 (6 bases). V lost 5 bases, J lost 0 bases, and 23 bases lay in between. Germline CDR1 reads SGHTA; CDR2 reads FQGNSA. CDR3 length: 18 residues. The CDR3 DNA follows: TGTGCCAGCAGCCCCCCTCGGGGGAGCGACCGAAGCTCCTACGAGCAGTACTTC. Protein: CASSPPRGSDRSSYEQYF.

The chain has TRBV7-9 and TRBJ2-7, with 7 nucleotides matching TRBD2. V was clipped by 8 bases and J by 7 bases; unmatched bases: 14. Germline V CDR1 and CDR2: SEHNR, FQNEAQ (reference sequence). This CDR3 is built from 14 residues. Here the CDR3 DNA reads TGTGCCAGCGGTGAGGCAGGGAGGGGTGATGAGCAGTACTTC. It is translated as CASGEAGRGDEQYF. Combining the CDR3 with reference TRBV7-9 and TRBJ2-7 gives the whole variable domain DTGVSQNPRHKITKRGQNVTFRCDPISEHNRLYWYRQTLGQGPEFLTYFQNEAQLEKSRLLSDRFSAERPKGSFSTLEIQRTEQGDSAMYLCASGEAGRGDEQYFGPGTRLTVT.

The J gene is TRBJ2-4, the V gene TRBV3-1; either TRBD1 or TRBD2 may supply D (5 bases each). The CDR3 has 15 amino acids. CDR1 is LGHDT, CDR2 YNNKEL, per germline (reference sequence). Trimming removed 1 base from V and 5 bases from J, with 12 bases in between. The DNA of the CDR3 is TGTGCCAGCAGCCAAGCATCTCGAGGGGAAAACATTCAGTACTTC. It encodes CASSQASRGENIQYF.

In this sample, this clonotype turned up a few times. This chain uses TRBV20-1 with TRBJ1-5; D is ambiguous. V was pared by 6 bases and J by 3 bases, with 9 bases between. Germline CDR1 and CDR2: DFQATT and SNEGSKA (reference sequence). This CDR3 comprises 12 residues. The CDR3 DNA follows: TGCAGTGCGGGTAGGGACAATCAGCCCCAGCATTTT. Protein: CSAGRDNQPQHF.

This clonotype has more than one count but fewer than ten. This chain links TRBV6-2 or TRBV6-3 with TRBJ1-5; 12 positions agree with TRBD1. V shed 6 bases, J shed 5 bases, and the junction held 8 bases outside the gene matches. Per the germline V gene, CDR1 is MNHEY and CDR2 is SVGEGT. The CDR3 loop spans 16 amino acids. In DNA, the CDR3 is TGTGCCAGCAGCGACCGGGACAGGGGGCCCTATCAGCCCCAGCATTTT. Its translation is CASSDRDRGPYQPQHF.

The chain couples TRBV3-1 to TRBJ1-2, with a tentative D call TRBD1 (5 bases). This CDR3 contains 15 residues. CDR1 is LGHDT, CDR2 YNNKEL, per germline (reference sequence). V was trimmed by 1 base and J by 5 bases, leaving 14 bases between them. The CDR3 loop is CASSQGSLRGYGYTF. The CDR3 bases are TGTGCCAGCAGCCAAGGCTCTCTGCGGGGGTATGGCTACACCTTC.